The clone carrying this TCR beta chain was detected a few times. The CDR3 loop spans 15 amino acids. Trimming removed 1 base from V and 2 bases from J, with 9 bases in between. CDR1 SGHRS and CDR2 YFSETQ come from the germline V gene. The sample originates from a study of T-cell reconstitution after alpha-beta-depleted transplantation in children. Library preparation (for TCRbeta) was performed with unique molecular identifiers. TCRdb passed the PCR reads through MiXCR, listing each CDR3 protein once. The sample shows some 300,000 distinct CDR3 sequences, 10% of them seen only once. This clonotype originated in a human donor who donated a stem cell graft to a child with acute lymphoblastic leukemia. Sequencing was performed on PBMCs from the stem cell graft donor, taken from the stem cell graft. The rearrangement uses TRBV5-1 and TRBJ2-2, with a tentative D call TRBD1 (6 bases). The CDR3 is CASSLRQDNTGELFF. The CDR3 coding sequence is TGCGCCAGCAGCTTGCGACAGGACAACACCGGGGAGCTGTTTTTT.